This T cell receptor (beta chain) was obtained from a study of blood T cell repertoires in COVID-19. The table lists this clone with a count of one. Profiling relied on immunoSEQ multiplex PCR, and the TCRdb table lists in-frame clones only, not all of them. Of 300,000 to 350,000 clones listed, roughly 90% are singletons. Germline V gene sequence: CDR1 SGHTA, CDR2 FQGTGA. With 5 bases removed from V and 4 bases from J, the gap between germline ends came to 20 bases. This CDR3 is built from 17 residues. Participant age was 18 to 89 years, and participants resided in fewer than 30 US areas. The TCR was taken from a woman under 30 with acute COVID-19. This chain joins TRBV7-3 and TRBJ2-2; D perhaps matches TRBD2 (5 bases). The specimen sequenced was PBMCs or T cells enriched from blood (not recorded which). The CDR3 here is CASSLRFGDSGTGELFF. In DNA form, the CDR3 reads TGTGCCAGCAGCCTGAGGTTCGGGGATTCGGGCACCGGGGAGCTGTTTTTT.